This T cell receptor beta chain was captured by sequencing in a study of OX40 agonist ivuxolimab in advanced cancers. Study-level points and caveats: CD4+ T cells averaged fewer expanded clones than CD8+ T cells.

This clone was seen more than once but under ten times. The antigen remains unidentified. Patients were excluded for autoimmune disease history or systemic immunosuppression. Per germline, CDR1 SGHTA and CDR2 FQGNSA. The trim removed 2 bases at V and 6 bases at J, leaving 8 bases unmatched. The length of the CDR3 is 16 residues. Clones were read by immunoSEQ multiplex PCR, and TCRdb kept only the in-frame ones, dropping some. The sample contains about 60,000 clones, around 87% of which appear only once. Sequences were derived from CD4+ or CD8+ T cells sorted from blood, sampled in a trial of the OX40 agonist ivuxolimab. The origin of this receptor is an adult with an advanced solid tumor such as melanoma, head and neck, liver or kidney cancer. The rearrangement links TRBV7-2 to TRBJ2-2; 8 bases map to TRBD1. The CDR3 region is CASSLQGAGLAGELFF. Here the CDR3 DNA reads TGTGCCAGCAGCTTACAGGGGGCGGGGTTGGCCGGGGAGCTGTTTTTT.